Following are 16 T cell receptor beta chains from one sample sequenced in a study of metastatic and nonmetastatic thyroid tumors. TCRdb re-clonotyped the PCR reads through MiXCR. In the table there are roughly 40,000 clones, 9.5% to 13% of which are singletons. No patient received treatment before thyroid surgery. The sample consisted of blood. The receptors come from a male donor with papillary thyroid cancer or a benign thyroid nodule (not recorded which). Some clones in this sample may be carry-over from other donors' samples.

This clone was counted ten times or more. The CDR3 region is CASSLGQGALSDTQYF. For the CDR3, the DNA is TGCGCCAGCAGCTTGGGACAGGGGGCTCTTTCGGATACGCAGTATTTT. The V and J genes are TRBV5-1 and TRBJ2-3, with 10 nucleotides matching TRBD1. Per germline, CDR1 SGHRS and CDR2 YFSETQ. J was trimmed by 6 bases and V by 0 bases; bases with no gene match: 7. The CDR3 is 16 residues long. Based on the CDR3 plus reference TRBV5-1 and TRBJ2-3, the full variable domain is KAGVTQTPRYLIKTRGQQVTLSCSPISGHRSVSWYQQTPGQGLQFLFEYFSETQRNKGNFPGRFSGRQFSNSRSEMNVSTLELGDSALYLCASSLGQGALSDTQYFGPGTRLTVL.

This clone was recorded a few times. V gene TRBV20-1 combines with J gene TRBJ2-1, with no clear D. V gave up 5 bases and J gave up 7 bases, with 6 bases separating them. CDR1 is DFQATT, CDR2 SNEGSKA, per germline (reference sequence). The CDR3 has 10 amino acids. For the CDR3, the DNA is TGCAGTGCTGCGATTAATGAGCAGTTCTTC. Protein product: CSAAINEQFF.

This clone was observed at least ten times. The CDR3 DNA follows: TGTGCCAGCAGTTACACCGGGGCCCAAACCTCCTACAATGAGCAGTTCTTC. Amino acid sequence: CASSYTGAQTSYNEQFF. V is TRBV6-5 and J is TRBJ2-1; D is tentatively TRBD1 or TRBD2 (5 bases each). Germline assignment: CDR1 MNHEY and CDR2 SVGAGI. The V end was cut by 2 bases, the J end by 0 bases, with 14 bases between. The CDR3 is made up of 17 amino acids.

Turning to this clone: A much larger clone is a single base away; this may be a read error. Other DNA sequences in this sample translate to the same CDR3. This chain uses TRBV4-2 with TRBJ1-2; D not certain. The CDR3 consists of 11 residues. Trimming shortened V by 3 bases and J by 7 bases, and 6 bases separated the two germline ends. Per the germline V gene, CDR1 is LGHNA and CDR2 is YNFKEQ. The CDR3 DNA reads as TGTGCCAGCAGCCAGGAATCTGGCTACACCTTC. Translated, it gives CASSQESGYTF.

This clone has ten or more counts. This chain connects TRBV4-1 to TRBJ1-2, with unresolved D. V was clipped by 4 bases and J by 4 bases, with 13 bases between them. Germline lookup yields CDR1 MGHRA and CDR2 YSYEKL. This CDR3 region has 14 residues. The CDR3 bases are TGCGCCAGCAGCCTTCCCGGGCGCCTCTATGGCTACACCTTC. It specifies CASSLPGRLYGYTF.

This clone came up many times. V is TRBV11-1 and J is TRBJ1-2, with 9 bases that match TRBD1. CDR1 and CDR2 (germline): SGHAT, FQDESV (reference sequence). The CDR3 contains 16 residues. With 3 bases clipped from V and 1 base from J, the junction kept 6 bases outside the gene matches. The CDR3 region is CASSFTGGAFNYGYTF. The CDR3 DNA sequence: TGTGCCAGCAGCTTCACAGGGGGCGCGTTTAACTATGGCTACACCTTC.

In this sample, this clone turned up many times. The chain is built from TRBV12-3 or TRBV12-4 and TRBJ1-2; the D gene is possibly TRBD1 (5 bases). The CDR3 is made up of 16 amino acids. Trimming removed 1 base at V and 4 bases at J, with 16 bases between. CDR3 in DNA: TGTGCCAGCAGTTTAGAGAGGGGAGGCAAGCGCTATGGCTACACCTTC. It is translated as CASSLERGGKRYGYTF.

This clone was found many times. The rearrangement joins TRBV10-2 to TRBJ2-7, with 8 bases matching TRBD2. This CDR3 region has 16 residues. The V gene's germline CDR1 is WSHSY and CDR2 SAAADI. Trimming at V came to 2 bases and at J to 5 bases, leaving 11 bases not matched to a gene. In DNA, the CDR3 is TGCGCCAGCAGTGAGACGGGGGGGGGAGGGGTACACGAGCAGTACTTC. Its protein is CASSETGGGGVHEQYF.

Worth noting for this clone: Just one base apart from a much larger clone, this may be a read error. This chain connects TRBV20-1 to TRBJ2-3; 11 positions match TRBD2. Losses at the gene ends were 3 bases for V and 6 bases for J; bases not matched to a gene: 11. This CDR3 has 16 amino acids. Per germline, CDR1 DFQATT and CDR2 SNEGSKA (reference sequence). CDR3 residues: CSARDWASGRCDTQYF. The DNA for the CDR3 is TGCAGTGCTAGGGATTGGGCTAGCGGGAGGTGCGATACGCAGTATTTT.

Comment on this clone: No conserved phenylalanine or tryptophan is present at the end of the CDR3, so a read error is the likely explanation. The chain recombines TRBV6-4 with TRBJ1-2; weak D call: TRBD1 (6 bases). The CDR3 consists of 14 residues. Germline V gives CDR1 MRHNA, CDR2 SNTAGT. The ends were cut back, 7 bases at V and 3 bases at J, with 15 bases in the middle. DNA for the CDR3: TGTGCCAGCATCCCAACAGGGTTGGACTATGGCTACACCTCC. This gives the protein CASIPTGLDYGYTS.

This clone showed up many times. A much bigger clone sits one base away, suggesting this may be a read error. Additional DNA sequences in this sample encode the identical CDR3. The chain carries TRBV12-3 or TRBV12-4 and TRBJ1-2; tentatively, D is TRBD1 (6 bases). The CDR3 is 15 residues long. The V gene lost 2 bases and the J gene lost 9 bases, with 19 bases spanning the gap. In DNA, the CDR3 is TGTGCCAGCAGTTTACCCACAGGGAGATGGAATAGCTACACCTTC. Translation: CASSLPTGRWNSYTF.

This clone was recorded at least ten times. The rearrangement uses TRBV7-6 and TRBJ2-2; TRBD1 aligns across 10 bases. V lost 0 bases to trimming and J lost 5 bases; unmatched junction nucleotides: 3. Germline lookup yields CDR1 SGHVS and CDR2 FNYEAQ. The CDR3 totals 16 residues. CDR3 loop: CASSLAGGQGTGELFF. Written as DNA, the CDR3 is TGTGCCAGCAGCTTAGCCGGGGGACAGGGGACCGGGGAGCTGTTTTTT.

The chain employs TRBV20-1 and TRBJ2-7, with unresolved D. Germline V CDR1 and CDR2: DFQATT, SNEGSKA (reference sequence). V lost 2 bases and J lost 5, with 16 bases in between. This CDR3 spans 14 amino acids. CDR3 sequence: CSARRRALGNEQYF. DNA of the CDR3: TGCAGTGCTAGAAGGCGAGCCCTGGGAAACGAGCAGTACTTC.

This clone has a handful of counts. Compared with germline, one end of the junction differs, possibly owing to a read error. The chain links TRBV6-5 to TRBJ2-1, with 9 bases that match TRBD1. The CDR3 totals 16 residues. The germline V gene encodes CDR1 MNHEY and CDR2 SVGAGI. CDR3 coding DNA: TGTGCCAGCAGATCTCTATCCGGGACAGGGTACAATGAACAGTTCTTC. As protein: CASRSLSGTGYNEQFF.

The sample holds a few counts of this clone. V usage is TRBV12-3 or TRBV12-4 and J usage is TRBJ2-2; D gene uncertain. This CDR3 region has 12 residues. The V gene lost 7 bases and the J gene lost 8 bases, with 11 bases spanning the gap. The CDR3 region is CASTPQAGELFF. The CDR3, as DNA: TGTGCCAGCACTCCCCAAGCAGGGGAGCTGTTTTTT.

This clone was seen repeatedly, ten times or more. The chain is built from TRBV11-3 and TRBJ2-3; 14 bases align to TRBD2. This CDR3 is built from 16 residues. The trim removed 4 bases at V and 4 bases at J, leaving 4 bases unmatched. The germline V gene encodes CDR1 SGHNT and CDR2 YENEEA. The CDR3 sequence: CASSSGTSGRADTQYF. DNA of the CDR3: TGTGCCAGCAGCTCCGGGACTAGCGGGAGAGCAGATACGCAGTATTTT.